Described below is a single T cell receptor (beta chain) sequence and its context. What it binds is not known. This sample was taken from a study of OX40 agonist ivuxolimab in advanced cancers. Study summary: Patients got intravenous ivuxolimab at 0.01 to 10 mg/kg every 2 weeks. The dose-escalation cohort had hepatocellular carcinoma, melanoma, renal cell or head and neck cancer.

Study results and limitations: Clonal expansion from baseline to week 6 occurred in both CD4+ and CD8+ T cells.

The table came from immunoSEQ multiplex PCR; TCRdb's copy has only in-frame clones and leaves some out. The data contain under 70,000 clones, about 85% of them singletons. Germline CDR1 KGHSH, CDR2 LQKENI. The length of the CDR3 is 13 residues. Trimming stripped 8 bases from V and 4 bases from J, with 12 bases between. The material was CD4+ or CD8+ T cells sorted from blood, obtained in a trial of the OX40 agonist ivuxolimab. The rearrangement joins TRBV18 to TRBJ1-5; D is unclear. The receptor was isolated from an adult with an advanced solid tumor such as melanoma, head and neck, liver or kidney cancer. The CDR3 region has the DNA TGTGCCAGCCGGTTTGACCGGAATCAGCCCCAGCATTTT. This sequence encodes CASRFDRNQPQHF.